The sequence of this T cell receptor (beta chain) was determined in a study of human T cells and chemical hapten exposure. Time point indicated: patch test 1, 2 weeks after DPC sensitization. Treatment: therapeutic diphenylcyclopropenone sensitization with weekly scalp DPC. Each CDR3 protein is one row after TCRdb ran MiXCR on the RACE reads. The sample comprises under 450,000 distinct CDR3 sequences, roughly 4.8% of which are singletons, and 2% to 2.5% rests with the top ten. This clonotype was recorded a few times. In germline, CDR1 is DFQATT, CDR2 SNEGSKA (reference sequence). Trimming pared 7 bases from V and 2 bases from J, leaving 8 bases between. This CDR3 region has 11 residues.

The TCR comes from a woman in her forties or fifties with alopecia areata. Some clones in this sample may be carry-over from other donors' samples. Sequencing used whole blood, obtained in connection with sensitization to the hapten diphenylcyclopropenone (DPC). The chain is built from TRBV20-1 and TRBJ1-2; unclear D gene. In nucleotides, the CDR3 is TGCAGTGGTGACGGGAACTATGGCTACACCTTC. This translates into CSGDGNYGYTF.